The rows below give T cell receptor beta chains drawn from one sample of a study of cytomegalovirus exposure and HLA in healthy donors. TCRdb's table, derived via immunoSEQ multiplex PCR, lists solely in-frame clones and lacks some. This sample carries about 250,000 clones, around 90% of them seen once, and the ten largest clones take 1.7%. Sequencing was done on a sample of PBMCs. The receptors stem from a girl aged 2-15 years in good health and CMV-seronegative. The CDR3 runs from the conserved cysteine through the conserved F or W. The order of the fields is clone size, J gene, D gene, V gene, CDR3 DNA, CDR3 protein. The D gene is left open where the match is weak. Some rows mark clone size as missing; the rest say once, few, many or name a class of expanded clone.

>-|TRBJ2-5|-|TRBV11-2
TGTGCCAGCAGCCCCGGGGTGGCGGAGACCCAGTACTTC
CASSPGVAETQYF
>-|TRBJ2-6|-|TRBV4-1
TGCGCCAGCAGCCACCCTCTGGACAGCCCCTCTGGGGCCAACGTCCTGACTTTC
CASSHPLDSPSGANVLTF
>-|TRBJ1-2|-|TRBV28
TGTGCCAGCCGGTTGACTCTTCGGTATGGCTACACCTTC
CASRLTLRYGYTF
>-|TRBJ2-5|-|TRBV10-3
TGTGCCATCAGGCCCGGACCAGGGGTGGAGACCCAGTACTTC
CAIRPGPGVETQYF
>-|TRBJ2-6|-|TRBV5-1
TGCGCCAGCAGCCTAACCTTCTCTGGGGCCAACGTCCTGACTTTC
CASSLTFSGANVLTF
>-|TRBJ2-1|TRBD1|TRBV15
TGTGCCACCAGCACCGGACAGGGGACATACAATGAGCAGTTCTTC
CATSTGQGTYNEQFF
>-|TRBJ2-7|-|TRBV6-5
TGTGCCAGCAGCCGGACAGTAACGAGCTCCTACGAGCAGTACTTC
CASSRTVTSSYEQYF
>-|TRBJ1-5|-|TRBV7-3
TGCGCCAGCAGCCAAGATTCTGGACAGCGCGATCAGCCCCAGCATTTT
CASSQDSGQRDQPQHF
>-|TRBJ1-1|-|TRBV27
TGTGCCAGCACTCCCTTGGGACAAATTAACACTGAAGCTTTCTTT
CASTPLGQINTEAFF
>-|TRBJ2-6|-|TRBV7-8
TGTGCCAGCAGCTTGCCCGAAGAGAGCACTGGGGCCAACGTCCTGACTTTC
CASSLPEESTGANVLTF
>-|TRBJ2-5|-|TRBV20-1
TGCAGTGCCGTTACGGGGGAGACCCAGTACTTC
CSAVTGETQYF
>-|TRBJ1-1|-|TRBV6-1
TGTGCCAGCAGTGAATGGCTCGCTGCTTTCTTT
CASSEWLAAFF
>once|TRBJ1-4|-|TRBV27
TGTGCCAGCAGCCTTGGAAAAGGACTTAATGAAAAACTGTTTTTT
CASSLGKGLNEKLFF
>-|TRBJ1-6|TRBD1|TRBV30
TGTGCCTGGAGGCCAAGGGACAGGGAGAATTCACCCCTCCACTTT
CAWRPRDRENSPLHF
>-|TRBJ1-1|-|TRBV29-1
TGCAGCGTTGCAGGGGTGACTGAAGCTTTCTTT
CSVAGVTEAFF
>-|TRBJ2-5|-|TRBV28
TGTGCCAGCAGTTTGCCCGGAGATTGGGAGACCCAGTACTTC
CASSLPGDWETQYF
>-|TRBJ1-4|TRBD1|TRBV6-1
TGTGCCAGCAGTGGATATAACAGGGGTATGGATGAAAAACTGTTTTTT
CASSGYNRGMDEKLFF
>-|TRBJ2-7|TRBD2|TRBV9
TGTGCCAGCAGCGTAGGACTAGCTACCTACGAGCAGTACTTC
CASSVGLATYEQYF
>-|TRBJ2-5|TRBD2|TRBV5-8
TGTGCCAGCAGCCCGAGAATAGACCAACTAGCGGGAGAAACAGAGACCCAGTACTTC
CASSPRIDQLAGETETQYF
>once|TRBJ2-1|TRBD2|TRBV28
TGTGCCAGCAGTTCCAGAGCGGGGGGGCAAAACAATGAGCAGTTCTTC
CASSSRAGGQNNEQFF
>-|TRBJ1-4|-|TRBV6-6
TGTGCCACGGAGGCAGGCGGTGAAAAACTGTTTTTT
CATEAGGEKLFF
>-|TRBJ1-2|-|TRBV6-5
TGTGCCAGCAGTACCATCGACAGCAGCTATGGCTACACCTTC
CASSTIDSSYGYTF
>-|TRBJ1-1|-|TRBV5-4
TGTGCCAGCCATGTCCAGGGAATGAACACTGAAGCTTTCTTT
CASHVQGMNTEAFF
>-|TRBJ2-3|-|TRBV4-1
TGCGCCAGCAGCCTCAACGGGGATTCAGATACGCAGTATTTT
CASSLNGDSDTQYF
>-|TRBJ1-4|-|TRBV25-1
TGTGCCAGCAGTGAATATAGGGGTTGGGAAAAACTGTTTTTT
CASSEYRGWEKLFF
>-|TRBJ2-3|-|TRBV2
TGTGCCAGCCCGTCAAGCGGCAGCACAGATACGCAGTATTTT
CASPSSGSTDTQYF
>-|TRBJ2-7|-|TRBV5-4
TGTGCCAGCAGCGGGACTTCCTACGAGCAGTACTTC
CASSGTSYEQYF
>-|TRBJ2-7|TRBD2|TRBV7-8
TGTGCCAGCAGCTTACGGACTAGCGGGAGCTACGAGCAGTACTTC
CASSLRTSGSYEQYF
>-|TRBJ2-1|TRBD2|TRBV29-1
TGCAGCATCAGAACTAGCGGCTATGAGCAGTTCTTC
CSIRTSGYEQFF
>-|TRBJ1-5|-|TRBV5-5
TGTGCCAGCGGGACACATGACAATCAGCCCCAGCATTTT
CASGTHDNQPQHF
>-|TRBJ2-5|-|TRBV29-1
TGCAGCGCCCAGAACAGCTACCAAGAGACCCAGTACTTC
CSAQNSYQETQYF
>-|TRBJ1-4|-|TRBV18
TGTGCCAGCTCACCAGTGACAACTGCAACTAATGAAAAACTGTTTTTT
CASSPVTTATNEKLFF